The present entry profiles one T cell receptor beta chain with its context. This specimen belongs to a study of shared clonotypes between healthy human individuals. As originally analysed: Junction-only sequences without quality scores came from ImmunoSEQ, so filtering differed. The data were produced by immunoSEQ multiplex PCR, yet TCRdb's version contains in-frame clones alone and is incomplete. V, J and clone size are those of that table, while D and trimming were read from the DNA. The sample has about a million clones, approximately 80% seen once. Germline-derived CDR1 and CDR2 are MDHEN and SYDVKM. The CDR3 extends over 15 amino acids. Trimming left V 6 bases short and J 9 bases short, with 21 bases between.

This sequence originates from a man aged 18 to 29 in good health. Some clones in this sample may be carry-over from other donors' samples. The chain carries TRBV28 and TRBJ1-3; D not certain. The specimen sequenced was memory CD4+ T cells from PBMCs. Subset given: CD45RA-negative fraction. The chain's CDR3 is CASSPFPDSRRTIYF. In DNA form, the CDR3 reads TGTGCCAGCAGCCCATTCCCTGACTCCCGGCGCACCATATATTTT.